This T cell receptor beta chain was identified in a study of T-cell memory formation after mild COVID-19. UMIs and sample barcodes were carried by the TCR alpha and TCR beta cDNA libraries that 5'RACE produced using constant-segment primers. Via MiXCR, TCRdb re-called the 5' RACE reads, giving one row per CDR3 protein. Of about 400,000 distinct CDR3 sequences in the sample, around 14% were seen once. This clonotype has a handful of counts. The sequence derives from a man aged 18 to 29 who had mild COVID-19 (a few samples of this study predate the infection). Cell type and time point are not known. Sequencing input: PBMCs or a T cell subset sorted from them (not recorded which).

CDR3 amino acids: CASSPRTVQGNTEAFF. CDR3 in DNA: TGTGCCAGCAGCCCGCGGACAGTCCAGGGAAACACTGAAGCTTTCTTT. This chain joins TRBV7-8 and TRBJ1-1, with D perhaps TRBD1 (6 bases). The CDR3 runs 16 residues. The V and J ends lost 5 bases and 2 bases respectively, with 18 bases between them. Per the germline V gene, CDR1 is SGHVS and CDR2 is FQNEAQ.